This T cell receptor (beta chain) comes out of a study of control samples from healthy donors and cancer patients. The CDR3 consists of 11 residues. Germline CDR1 and CDR2: SGHRS and YFSETQ. Trimming cost V 5 bases and J 0 bases, with 2 bases left between them. Produced via immunoSEQ multiplex PCR; TCRdb's table is partial and in-frame only. The sample holds under 80,000 clones; over 85% are singletons and the top ten take roughly 1.3%. On this clone itself: This same CDR3 is encoded by further DNA sequences in the sample.

This sequence originates from a woman aged 40-49 years with lung cancer. The chain employs TRBV5-1 and TRBJ1-1; the D is unclear. The specimen sequenced was PBMCs. CDR3 coding DNA: TGCGCCAGCAGTTTGAACACTGAAGCTTTCTTT. Protein sequence: CASSLNTEAFF.